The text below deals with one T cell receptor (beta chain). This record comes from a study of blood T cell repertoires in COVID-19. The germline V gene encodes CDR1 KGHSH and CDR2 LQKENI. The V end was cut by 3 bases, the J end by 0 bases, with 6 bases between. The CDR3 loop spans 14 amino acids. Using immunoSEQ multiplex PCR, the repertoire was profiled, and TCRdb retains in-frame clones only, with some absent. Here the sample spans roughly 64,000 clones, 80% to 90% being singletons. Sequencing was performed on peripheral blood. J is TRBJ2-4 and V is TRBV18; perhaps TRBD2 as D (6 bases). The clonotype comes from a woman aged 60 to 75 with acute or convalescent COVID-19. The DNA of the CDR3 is TGTGCCAGCTCACCGGGACTAGCCAAAAACATTCAGTACTTC. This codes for CASSPGLAKNIQYF.